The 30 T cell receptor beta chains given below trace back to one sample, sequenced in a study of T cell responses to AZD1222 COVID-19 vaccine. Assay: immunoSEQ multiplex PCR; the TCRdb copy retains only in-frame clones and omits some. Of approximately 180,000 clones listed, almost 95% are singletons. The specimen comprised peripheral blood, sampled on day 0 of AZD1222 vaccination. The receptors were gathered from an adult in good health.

CDR3: CASSLTGTSSPGELFF. The CDR3 region has the DNA TGTGCCAGCAGCTTAACCGGGACTAGCAGTCCCGGGGAGCTGTTTTTT. The chain recombines TRBV7-3 with TRBJ2-2, with TRBD2 matching 9 bases. Looked up from germline, CDR1 is SGHTA and CDR2 is FQGTGA. The CDR3 contains 16 residues. Trimming removed 0 bases from V and 6 bases from J; junction bases left unmatched: 5. The complete variable domain, with remaining parts taken from reference TRBV7-3 and TRBJ2-2, reads GAGVSQTPSNKVTEKGKYVELRCDPISGHTALYWYRQSLGQGPEFLIYFQGTGAADDSGLPNDRFFAVRPEGSVSTLKIQRTERGDSAVYLCASSLTGTSSPGELFFGEGSRLTVL.

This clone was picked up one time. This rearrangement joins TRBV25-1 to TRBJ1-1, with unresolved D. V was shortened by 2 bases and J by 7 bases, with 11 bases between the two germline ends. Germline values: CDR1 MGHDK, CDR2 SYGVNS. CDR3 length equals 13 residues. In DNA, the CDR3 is TGTGCCAGCAGTGAAAGGAGGGCAGATGAAGCTTTCTTT. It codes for CASSERRADEAFF.

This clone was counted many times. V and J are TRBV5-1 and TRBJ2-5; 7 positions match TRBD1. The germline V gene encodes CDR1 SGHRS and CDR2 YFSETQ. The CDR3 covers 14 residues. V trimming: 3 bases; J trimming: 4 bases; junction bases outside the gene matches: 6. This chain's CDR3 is CASSSPDRAETQYF. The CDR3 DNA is TGCGCCAGCAGCTCACCCGACAGGGCAGAGACCCAGTACTTC.

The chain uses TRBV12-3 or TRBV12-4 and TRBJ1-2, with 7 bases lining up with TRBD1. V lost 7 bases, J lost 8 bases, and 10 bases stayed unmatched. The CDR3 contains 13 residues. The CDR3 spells CASTDTGARGYTF. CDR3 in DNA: TGTGCCAGCACCGATACAGGGGCCAGGGGCTACACCTTC.

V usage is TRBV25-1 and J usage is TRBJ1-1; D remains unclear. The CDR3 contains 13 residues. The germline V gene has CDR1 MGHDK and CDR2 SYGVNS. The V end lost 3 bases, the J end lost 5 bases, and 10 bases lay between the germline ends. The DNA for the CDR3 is TGTGCCAGCAGTGAGGTCTATTCGACTGAAGCTTTCTTT. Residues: CASSEVYSTEAFF.

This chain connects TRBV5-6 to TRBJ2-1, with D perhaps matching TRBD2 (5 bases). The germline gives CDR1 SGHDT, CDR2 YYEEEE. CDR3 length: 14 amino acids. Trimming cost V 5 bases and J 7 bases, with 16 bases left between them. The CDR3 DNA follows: TGTGCCAGCAGTCCATCGGCGGGTGTGAATGAGCAGTTCTTC. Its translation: CASSPSAGVNEQFF. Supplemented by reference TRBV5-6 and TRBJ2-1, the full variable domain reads DAGVTQSPTHLIKTRGQQVTLRCSPKSGHDTVSWYQQALGQGPQFIFQYYEEEERQRGNFPDRFSGHQFPNYSSELNVNALLLGDSALYLCASSPSAGVNEQFFGPGTRLTVL.

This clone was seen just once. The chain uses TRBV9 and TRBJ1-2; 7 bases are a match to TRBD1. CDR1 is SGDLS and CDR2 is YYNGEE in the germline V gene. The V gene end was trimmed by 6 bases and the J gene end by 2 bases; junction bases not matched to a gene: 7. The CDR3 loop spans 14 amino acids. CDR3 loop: CASIIIQGNYGYTF. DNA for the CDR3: TGTGCCAGCATTATTATACAGGGGAACTATGGCTACACCTTC.

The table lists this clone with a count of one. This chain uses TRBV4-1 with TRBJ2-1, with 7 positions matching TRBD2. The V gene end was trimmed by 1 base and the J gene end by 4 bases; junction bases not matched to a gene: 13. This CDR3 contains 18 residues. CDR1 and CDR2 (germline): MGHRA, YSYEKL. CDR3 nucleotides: TGCGCCAGCAGCCAAGGGGGGACTAAGCGGGGTTTATACAATGAGCAGTTCTTC. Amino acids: CASSQGGTKRGLYNEQFF.

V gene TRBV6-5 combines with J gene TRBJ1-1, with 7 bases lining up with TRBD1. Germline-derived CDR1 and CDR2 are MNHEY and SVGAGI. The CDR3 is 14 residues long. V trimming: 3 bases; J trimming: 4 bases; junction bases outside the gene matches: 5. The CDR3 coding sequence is TGTGCCAGCAGTTATGGGACAGTCCTCACTGAAGCTTTCTTT. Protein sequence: CASSYGTVLTEAFF.

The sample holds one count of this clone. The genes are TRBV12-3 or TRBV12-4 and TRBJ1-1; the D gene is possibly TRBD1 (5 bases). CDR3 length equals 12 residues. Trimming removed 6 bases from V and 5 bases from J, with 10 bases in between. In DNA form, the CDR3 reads TGTGCCAGCAGCCTGGACATGACTGAAGCTTTCTTT. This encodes CASSLDMTEAFF.

The CDR3 protein is CASSPGLAGGQETQYF. The CDR3 DNA follows: TGTGCCAGCAGCCCGGGACTAGCGGGAGGCCAAGAGACCCAGTACTTC. The chain has TRBV7-7 and TRBJ2-5, with 15 bases aligning to TRBD2. There are 16 residues in the CDR3. The J segment lost 1 base and the V segment lost 5 bases, leaving 2 bases of the junction unmatched. Germline V gene sequence: CDR1 SSHAT, CDR2 FNYEAQ (reference sequence).

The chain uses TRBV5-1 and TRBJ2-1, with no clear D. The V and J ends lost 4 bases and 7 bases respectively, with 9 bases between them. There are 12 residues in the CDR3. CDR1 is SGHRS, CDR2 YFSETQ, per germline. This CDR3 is CASSTKMNEQFF. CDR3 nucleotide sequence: TGCGCCAGCAGCACGAAGATGAATGAGCAGTTCTTC.

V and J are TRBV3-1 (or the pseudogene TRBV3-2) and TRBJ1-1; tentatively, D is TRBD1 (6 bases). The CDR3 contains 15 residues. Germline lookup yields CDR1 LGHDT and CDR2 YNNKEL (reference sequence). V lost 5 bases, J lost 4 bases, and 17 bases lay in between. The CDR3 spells CASSYPGERSTEAFF. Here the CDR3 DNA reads TGTGCCAGCAGCTACCCAGGGGAAAGGAGCACTGAAGCTTTCTTT.

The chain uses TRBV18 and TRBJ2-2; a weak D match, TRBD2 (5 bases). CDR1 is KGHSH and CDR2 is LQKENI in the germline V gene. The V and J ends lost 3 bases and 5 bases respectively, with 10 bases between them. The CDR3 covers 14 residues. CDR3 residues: CASSPEGWTGELFF. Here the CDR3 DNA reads TGTGCCAGCTCACCCGAGGGTTGGACCGGGGAGCTGTTTTTT.

CDR3 amino acids: CAISASLVRVQKDNQPQHF. The CDR3, as DNA: TGTGCCATCAGTGCAAGTTTGGTCAGGGTTCAAAAAGACAATCAGCCCCAGCATTTT. This chain uses TRBV10-3 with TRBJ1-5; TRBD1 is a possible D gene (5 bases). CDR3 length: 19 residues. From germline, CDR1 is ENHRY and CDR2 SYGVKD. The ends were cut back, 4 bases at V and 3 bases at J, with 25 bases in the middle.

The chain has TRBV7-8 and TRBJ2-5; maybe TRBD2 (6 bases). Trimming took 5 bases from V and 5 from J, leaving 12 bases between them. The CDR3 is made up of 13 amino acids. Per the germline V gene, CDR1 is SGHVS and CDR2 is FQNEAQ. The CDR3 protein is CASSTLGGETQYF. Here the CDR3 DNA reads TGTGCCAGCAGCACCCTAGGAGGGGAGACCCAGTACTTC.

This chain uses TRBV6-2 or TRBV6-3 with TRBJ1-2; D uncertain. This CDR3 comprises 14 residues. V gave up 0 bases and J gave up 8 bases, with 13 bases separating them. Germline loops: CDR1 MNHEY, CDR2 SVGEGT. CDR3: CASSYSSPFSGYTF. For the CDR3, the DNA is TGTGCCAGCAGTTACTCGAGTCCATTCAGCGGCTACACCTTC.

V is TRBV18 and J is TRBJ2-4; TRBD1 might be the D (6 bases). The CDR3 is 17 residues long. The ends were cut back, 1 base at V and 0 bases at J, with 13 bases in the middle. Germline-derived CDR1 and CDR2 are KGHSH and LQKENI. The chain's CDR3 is CASSPLGTTLAKNIQYF. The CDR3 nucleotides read TGTGCCAGCTCACCACTGGGGACAACCTTAGCCAAAAACATTCAGTACTTC.

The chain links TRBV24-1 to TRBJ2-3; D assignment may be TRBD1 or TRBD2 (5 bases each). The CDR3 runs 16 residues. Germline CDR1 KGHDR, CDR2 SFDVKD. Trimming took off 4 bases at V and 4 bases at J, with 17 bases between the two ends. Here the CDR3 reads CATSDPRRGVADTQYF. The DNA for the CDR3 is TGTGCCACCAGTGACCCAAGAAGAGGGGTCGCAGATACGCAGTATTTT.

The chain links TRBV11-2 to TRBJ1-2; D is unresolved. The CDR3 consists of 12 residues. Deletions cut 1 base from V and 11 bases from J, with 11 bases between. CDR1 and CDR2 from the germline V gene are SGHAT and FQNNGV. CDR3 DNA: TGTGCCAGCAGCTTAGGAGTCCTAGATTACACCTTC. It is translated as CASSLGVLDYTF.

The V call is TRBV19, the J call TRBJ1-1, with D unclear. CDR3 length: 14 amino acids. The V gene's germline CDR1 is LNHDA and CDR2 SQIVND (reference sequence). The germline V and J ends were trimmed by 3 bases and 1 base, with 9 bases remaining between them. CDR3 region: CASSMRPTNTEAFF. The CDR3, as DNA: TGTGCCAGTAGTATGAGACCGACGAACACTGAAGCTTTCTTT.

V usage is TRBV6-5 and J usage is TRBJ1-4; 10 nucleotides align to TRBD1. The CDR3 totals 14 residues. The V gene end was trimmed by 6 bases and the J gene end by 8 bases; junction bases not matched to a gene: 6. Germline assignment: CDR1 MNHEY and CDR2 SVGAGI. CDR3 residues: CASRTDRGREKLFF. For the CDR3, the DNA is TGTGCCAGCAGGACGGACAGGGGGAGGGAAAAACTGTTTTTT.

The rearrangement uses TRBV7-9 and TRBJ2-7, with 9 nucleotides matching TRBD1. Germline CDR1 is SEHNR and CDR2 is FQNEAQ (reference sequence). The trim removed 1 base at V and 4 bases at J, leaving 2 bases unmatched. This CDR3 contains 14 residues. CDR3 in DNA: TGTGCCAGCAGCTTAGAAGGACAGGGGTACGAGCAGTACGTC. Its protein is CASSLEGQGYEQYV.

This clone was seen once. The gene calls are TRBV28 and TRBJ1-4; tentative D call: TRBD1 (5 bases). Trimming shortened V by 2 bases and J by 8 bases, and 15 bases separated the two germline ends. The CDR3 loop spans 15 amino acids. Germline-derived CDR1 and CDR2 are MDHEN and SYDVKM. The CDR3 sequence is CASSLQGTAREKLFF. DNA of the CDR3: TGTGCCAGCAGTTTACAGGGTACCGCGCGAGAAAAACTGTTTTTT.

DNA of the CDR3: TGTGCCACCAGTGATTTGGAGACGGATGGCTACACCTTC. This encodes CATSDLETDGYTF. The V and J genes are TRBV24-1 and TRBJ1-2, with D hard to call. The ends were cut back, 0 bases at V and 6 bases at J, with 7 bases in the middle. The CDR3 length is 13 residues. Germline CDR1 KGHDR, CDR2 SFDVKD.

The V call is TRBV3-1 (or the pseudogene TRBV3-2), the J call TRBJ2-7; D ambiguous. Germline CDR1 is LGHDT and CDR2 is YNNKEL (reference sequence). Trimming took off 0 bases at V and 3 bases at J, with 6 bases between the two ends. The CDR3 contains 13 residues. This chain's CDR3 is CASSQEGIYEQYF. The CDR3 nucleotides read TGTGCCAGCAGCCAAGAGGGGATCTACGAGCAGTACTTC.

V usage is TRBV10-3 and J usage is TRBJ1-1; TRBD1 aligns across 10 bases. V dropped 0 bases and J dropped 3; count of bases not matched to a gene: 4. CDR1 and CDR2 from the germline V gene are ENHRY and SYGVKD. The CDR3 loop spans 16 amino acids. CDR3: CAISESIGQGDTEAFF. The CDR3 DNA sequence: TGTGCCATCAGTGAGTCAATAGGACAGGGGGACACTGAAGCTTTCTTT.

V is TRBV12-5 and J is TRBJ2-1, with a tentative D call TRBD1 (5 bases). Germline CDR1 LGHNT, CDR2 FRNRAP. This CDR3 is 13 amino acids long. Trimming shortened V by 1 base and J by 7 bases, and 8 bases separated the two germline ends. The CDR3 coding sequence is TGTGCTAGTGGTTTGGAGTCAGGGAATGAGCAGTTCTTC. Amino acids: CASGLESGNEQFF.

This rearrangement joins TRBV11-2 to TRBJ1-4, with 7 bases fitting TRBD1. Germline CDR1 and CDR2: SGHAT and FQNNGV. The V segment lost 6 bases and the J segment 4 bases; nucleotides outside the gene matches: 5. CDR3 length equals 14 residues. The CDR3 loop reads CASRVDRVNEKLFF. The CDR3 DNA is TGTGCCAGCAGAGTCGACAGGGTTAATGAAAAACTGTTTTTT.

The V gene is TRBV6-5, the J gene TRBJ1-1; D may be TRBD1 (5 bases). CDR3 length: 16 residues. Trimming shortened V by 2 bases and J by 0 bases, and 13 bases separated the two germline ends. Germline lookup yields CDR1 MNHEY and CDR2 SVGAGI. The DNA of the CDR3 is TGTGCCAGCAGTTACCTCCGGACACTTATGAACACTGAAGCTTTCTTT. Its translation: CASSYLRTLMNTEAFF.